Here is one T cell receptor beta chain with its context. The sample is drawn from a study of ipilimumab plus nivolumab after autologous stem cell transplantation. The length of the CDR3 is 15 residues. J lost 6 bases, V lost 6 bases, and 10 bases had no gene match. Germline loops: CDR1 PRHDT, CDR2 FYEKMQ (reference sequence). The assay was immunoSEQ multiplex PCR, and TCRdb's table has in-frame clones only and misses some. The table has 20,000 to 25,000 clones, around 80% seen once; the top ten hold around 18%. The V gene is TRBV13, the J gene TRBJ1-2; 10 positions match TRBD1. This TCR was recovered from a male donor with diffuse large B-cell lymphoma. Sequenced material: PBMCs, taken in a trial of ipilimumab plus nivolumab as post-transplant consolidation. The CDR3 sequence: CASSQWTGGEDGYTF. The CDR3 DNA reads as TGTGCCAGCAGTCAATGGACAGGGGGAGAGGATGGCTACACCTTC. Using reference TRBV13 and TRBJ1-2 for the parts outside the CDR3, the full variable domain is AAGVIQSPRHLIKEKRETATLKCYPIPRHDTVYWYQQGPGQDPQFLISFYEKMQSDKGSIPDRFSAQQFSDYHSELNMSSLELGDSALYFCASSQWTGGEDGYTFGSGTRLTVV.